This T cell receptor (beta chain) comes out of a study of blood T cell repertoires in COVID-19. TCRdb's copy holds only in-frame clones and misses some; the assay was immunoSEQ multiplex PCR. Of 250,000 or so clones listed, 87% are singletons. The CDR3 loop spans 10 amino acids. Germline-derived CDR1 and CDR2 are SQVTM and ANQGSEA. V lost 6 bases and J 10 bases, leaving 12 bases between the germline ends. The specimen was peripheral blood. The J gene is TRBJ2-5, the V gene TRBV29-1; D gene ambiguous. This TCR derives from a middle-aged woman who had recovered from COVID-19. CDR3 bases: TGCAGCGTAACCAGGCCGGACCAGTACTTC. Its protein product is CSVTRPDQYF.